These 14 T cell receptor beta chains were all obtained from the same sample, sequenced in a study of CD8 T cells in Susac syndrome. Random hexamers primed reverse transcription of roughly 0.5 to 1 ug RNA. TCRdb independently ran MiXCR on the immunoSEQ multiplex PCR reads; one entry per CDR3 protein. The sample lists roughly 200,000 distinct CDR3 sequences, approximately 95% occurring once. The source material was CD4+ T cells from PBMCs. Receptors were obtained from a human donor in good health.

This clonotype has only a few counts. The CDR3: CASSVDGGTEAFF. CDR3 nucleotide sequence: TGTGCCAGCAGCGTAGATGGGGGCACTGAAGCTTTCTTT. The chain carries TRBV9 and TRBJ1-1; D might be TRBD1 (5 bases). The germline V gene has CDR1 SGDLS and CDR2 YYNGEE. The length of the CDR3 is 13 residues. The V end was cut by 0 bases, the J end by 4 bases, with 7 bases between.

This clonotype showed up just once. The V and J genes are TRBV29-1 and TRBJ1-1; D not resolved. CDR1 is SQVTM, CDR2 ANQGSEA, per germline. The V end was cut by 7 bases, the J end by 10 bases, with 19 bases between. CDR3 length: 12 amino acids. This chain's CDR3 is CSAVPTEARAFF. CDR3 in DNA: TGCAGCGCAGTCCCGACGGAGGCCAGAGCTTTCTTT.

This chain uses TRBV12-3 or TRBV12-4 with TRBJ1-1; the D is unclear. V dropped 6 bases and J dropped 3 bases, with 17 bases sitting between them. CDR3 length: 15 amino acids. The CDR3 DNA reads TGTGCCAGCAGCCCCCTCGGCGGGCCTGACACTGAAGCTTTCTTT. The encoded protein is CASSPLGGPDTEAFF.

This clonotype was counted a single time. This chain connects TRBV3-1 to TRBJ2-5; D is unresolved. Trimming shortened V by 3 bases and J by 0 bases, and 14 bases separated the two germline ends. CDR3 length: 16 residues. Germline V gene lookup returns CDR1 LGHDT and CDR2 YNNKEL (reference sequence). CDR3 residues: CASSQKYATYQETQYF. The DNA of the CDR3 is TGTGCCAGCAGCCAGAAATACGCCACGTACCAAGAGACCCAGTACTTC.

The chain uses TRBV20-1 and TRBJ2-1, with a possible D match to TRBD2 (5 bases). Between the trimmed V and J ends, which lost 6 bases and 0 bases, there was a span of 15 bases. This CDR3 spans 15 amino acids. Germline CDR1 is DFQATT and CDR2 is SNEGSKA (reference sequence). The CDR3 nucleotides are TGCAGTGCAGGTGGGCGGGCTAGCTCCTACAATGAGCAGTTCTTC. Encoded protein: CSAGGRASSYNEQFF.

CDR3 loop: CSAQAGEVGEQYV. CDR3 DNA: TGCAGTGCGCAAGCGGGAGAAGTGGGCGAGCAGTACGTC. The chain has TRBV20-1 and TRBJ2-7, with 8 bases that match TRBD2. This CDR3 region has 13 residues. After removal of 6 bases from V and 6 bases from J, the junction contained 10 bases not matched to a gene. Germline assignment: CDR1 DFQATT and CDR2 SNEGSKA (reference sequence).

V and J are TRBV2 and TRBJ2-5, with 7 bases lining up with TRBD2. CDR3 length: 15 residues. The germline V gene encodes CDR1 SNHLY and CDR2 FYNNEI. The V and J ends lost 3 bases and 3 bases, in that order; junction bases with no gene match: 7. DNA of the CDR3: TGTGCCAGCAGTGAGGGAGGGGCGACGGAAGAGACCCAGTACTTC. It encodes CASSEGGATEETQYF.

The gene calls are TRBV20-1 and TRBJ2-5; D is possibly TRBD1 (6 bases). Germline lookup yields CDR1 DFQATT and CDR2 SNEGSKA (reference sequence). The CDR3 is 11 residues long. The CDR3 DNA reads as TGCAGCGGACAGATCGAAGAGACCCAGTACTTC. Its translation is CSGQIEETQYF.

The chain employs TRBV12-3 or TRBV12-4 and TRBJ2-1, with 7 bases lining up with TRBD2. This CDR3 is 14 amino acids long. V lost 5 bases, J lost 3 bases, and 4 bases stayed unmatched. CDR3 region: CASSESGVYNEQFF. The CDR3 DNA reads TGTGCCAGCAGTGAGAGCGGGGTCTACAATGAGCAGTTCTTC.

V usage is TRBV29-1 and J usage is TRBJ1-1; TRBD1 matches at 7 bases. This CDR3 spans 12 amino acids. After removal of 4 bases from V and 4 bases from J, the junction contained 3 bases not matched to a gene. Germline CDR1 is SQVTM and CDR2 is ANQGSEA. The CDR3 loop reads CSVAQGITEAFF. CDR3 sequence (DNA): TGCAGCGTTGCACAGGGGATCACTGAAGCTTTCTTT. Filled out from reference TRBV29-1 and TRBJ1-1, the complete variable domain reads SAVISQKPSRDICQRGTSLTIQCQVDSQVTMMFWYRQQPGQSLTLIATANQGSEATYESGFVIDKFPISRPNLTFSTLTVSNMSPEDSSIYLCSVAQGITEAFFGQGTRLTVV.

This chain joins TRBV20-1 and TRBJ1-2; D gene ambiguous. Germline CDR1 DFQATT, CDR2 SNEGSKA (reference sequence). Trimming pared 8 bases from V and 8 bases from J, leaving 6 bases between. The CDR3 is made up of 8 amino acids. The CDR3, as DNA: TGCAGTACTCAAGGCTACACCTTC. Its protein product is CSTQGYTF.

The chain links TRBV18 to TRBJ2-1, with 9 bases that match TRBD2. CDR3 length equals 14 residues. In germline, CDR1 is KGHSH, CDR2 LQKENI. The V gene end was trimmed by 3 bases and the J gene end by 8 bases; junction bases not matched to a gene: 5. CDR3 region: CASSPSSGEDEQFF. The CDR3 coding sequence is TGTGCCAGCTCACCGTCTAGCGGGGAAGATGAGCAGTTCTTC.

The gene calls are TRBV6-5 and TRBJ1-2; the D gene is possibly TRBD1 (6 bases). CDR1 and CDR2 from the germline V gene are MNHEY and SVGAGI. The CDR3 has 14 amino acids. The V end lost 6 bases, the J end lost 4 bases, and 15 bases lay between the germline ends. This CDR3 is CASSRQVPSYGYTF. The CDR3 nucleotides are TGTGCCAGCAGCCGACAGGTTCCCTCCTATGGCTACACCTTC.

This chain links TRBV27 with TRBJ2-7; weak D call: TRBD1 (5 bases). The CDR3 is 14 residues long. V lost 5 bases and J 2 bases, leaving 13 bases between the germline ends. Germline loops: CDR1 MNHEY, CDR2 SMNVEV (reference sequence). CDR3: CASSPSPGTYEQYF. The CDR3 DNA is TGTGCCAGCAGTCCCTCCCCAGGGACCTACGAGCAGTACTTC.